A single sample gave rise to the 9 T cell receptor beta chains below, sequenced in a study of response to subunit inactivated influenza vaccine. TCRdb re-derived calls from the RT-PCR reads in MiXCR, one entry per CDR3 protein. Counted here are 200,000 to 250,000 distinct CDR3 sequences, 12% occurring once; the ten biggest clones make up under 10%. Material: non-naive T cells sorted from PBMCs, obtained around 15 days before vaccination. The source of these receptors is a man aged 50 to 59 who received an inactivated influenza vaccine.

This clonotype was counted at least ten times. The chain employs TRBV4-2 and TRBJ1-5, with 8 bases lining up with TRBD1. The germline CDR1 and CDR2 sequences are LGHNA and YNFKEQ. Losses at the gene ends were 4 bases for V and 6 bases for J; bases not matched to a gene: 14. The CDR3 totals 17 residues. In DNA form, the CDR3 reads TGTGCCAGCAGCCCCGCCGCCGGGACAGGAGGCGTTCAGCCCCAGCATTTT. Protein sequence: CASSPAAGTGGVQPQHF.

This clonotype showed up just a few times. The CDR3 DNA follows: TGTGCCTGGAGGAGACAGGGGAGAAATAAGTACGAGCAGTACTTC. Translated: CAWRRQGRNKYEQYF. This chain links TRBV30 with TRBJ2-7; 8 bases align to TRBD1. V gave up 3 bases and J gave up 4 bases; unmatched junction bases: 11. CDR1 and CDR2 (germline): GTSNPN, SVGIG (reference sequence). The CDR3 loop spans 15 amino acids.

In its sample, this clonotype was seen a few times. An end of the junction does not agree with germline; a read error may underlie this. The V and J genes are TRBV7-8 and TRBJ1-6, with D hard to call. The V gene's germline CDR1 is SGHVS and CDR2 FQNEAQ. CDR3 length: 14 residues. The chain's CDR3 is CASSSPASEPFVHF. Written as DNA, the CDR3 is TGTGCCAGCAGCTCGCCAGCCTCCGAGCCCTTTGTCCATTTT.

The rearrangement uses TRBV5-1 and TRBJ2-5; possibly TRBD2 for D (5 bases). The CDR3 loop spans 15 amino acids. Germline V gene data show CDR1 as SGHRS and CDR2 as YFSETQ. V dropped 4 bases and J dropped 2 bases, with 15 bases sitting between them. CDR3 coding DNA: TGCGCCAGCAGCCGGACCGATGGGAGACAAGAGACCCAGTACTTC. It codes for CASSRTDGRQETQYF. Combining the CDR3 with reference TRBV5-1 and TRBJ2-5 gives the whole variable domain KAGVTQTPRYLIKTRGQQVTLSCSPISGHRSVSWYQQTPGQGLQFLFEYFSETQRNKGNFPGRFSGRQFSNSRSEMNVSTLELGDSALYLCASSRTDGRQETQYFGPGTRLLVL.

This chain uses TRBV7-9 with TRBJ1-1; D ambiguous. This CDR3 spans 13 amino acids. Trimming removed 1 base from V and 11 bases from J, with 14 bases in between. CDR1 is SEHNR, CDR2 FQNEAQ, per germline (reference sequence). Here the CDR3 reads CASSLDYPFDAFF. The CDR3 DNA reads as TGTGCCAGCAGCTTAGATTACCCATTTGATGCTTTCTTT.

This clonotype showed up many times. The genes are TRBV12-3 or TRBV12-4 and TRBJ2-7; D call uncertain. The ends were cut back, 6 bases at V and 2 bases at J, with 5 bases in the middle. The CDR3 sequence is 11 residues long. The CDR3 reads CASSSTYEQYF. DNA for the CDR3: TGTGCCAGCAGCTCCACCTACGAGCAGTACTTC.

This clonotype was seen repeatedly, ten times or more. The chain has TRBV18 and TRBJ2-3, with D hard to call. Germline CDR1 is KGHSH and CDR2 is LQKENI. The CDR3 contains 17 residues. V was cut by 0 bases and J by 0 bases, with 13 bases left in between. The CDR3 region has the DNA TGTGCCAGCTCACCACCGGTTTTTGCACCGAGCACAGATACGCAGTATTTT. Translating it yields CASSPPVFAPSTDTQYF.

The rearrangement uses TRBV5-4 and TRBJ2-1, with TRBD2 identical over 11 bases. CDR1 and CDR2 (germline): SGHNT, YYREEE (reference sequence). The CDR3 is 18 residues long. The V gene end was trimmed by 0 bases and the J gene end by 3 bases; junction bases not matched to a gene: 8. CDR3 nucleotide sequence: TGTGCCAGCAGCTTGGGATCTAGCGGGGGGTCTAGCTACAATGAGCAGTTCTTC. Its protein is CASSLGSSGGSSYNEQFF. The variable domain in full, with the rest retrieved from reference TRBV5-4 and TRBJ2-1, is ETGVTQSPTHLIKTRGQQVTLRCSSQSGHNTVSWYQQALGQGPQFIFQYYREEENGRGNFPPRFSGLQFPNYSSELNVNALELDDSALYLCASSLGSSGGSSYNEQFFGPGTRLTVL.

This clonotype was detected only a few times. The CDR3 DNA follows: TGTGCCAGCAGAACGGACAGGGGAAGTTCCTACAATGAGCAGTTCTTC. Its translation: CASRTDRGSSYNEQFF. The V gene is TRBV6-2 or TRBV6-3, the J gene TRBJ2-1, with 9 positions matching TRBD1. The CDR3 sequence is 16 residues long. The V gene end was trimmed by 6 bases and the J gene end by 1 base; junction bases not matched to a gene: 7. Germline V gives CDR1 MNHEY, CDR2 SVGEGT.